This passage covers 5 T cell receptor beta chains from one sample sequenced in a study of beta chain features in type 1 diabetes. For these TCRs, the target antigens are not known. Broader study findings: Moderately but significantly shorter TCRB CDR3s were found in Type 1 diabetes patients in all four CD4+ subsets.

TCRB transcripts that were expressed got sequenced, as all of the isolated RNA had been reverse transcribed. Measured with immunoSEQ multiplex PCR; TCRdb has only the in-frame clones, and not every one. The sample consists of a few hundred thousand clones, around an eighth of them appearing once. The sample comprised naive CD4+ T cells from blood. All receptors derive from a woman in her late teens or twenties with type 1 diabetes.

This clone was counted a few times. V and J are TRBV5-1 and TRBJ1-4; no definite D call. In germline, CDR1 is SGHRS, CDR2 YFSETQ. The CDR3 is made up of 15 amino acids. Deletions cut 0 bases from V and 0 bases from J, with 6 bases between. The CDR3 region is CASSLGASTNEKLFF. The CDR3 bases are TGCGCCAGCAGCTTGGGGGCCTCAACTAATGAAAAACTGTTTTTT.

This rearrangement joins TRBV7-2 to TRBJ2-5; D possibly corresponds to TRBD2 (6 bases). This CDR3 spans 14 amino acids. In germline, CDR1 is SGHTA, CDR2 FQGNSA. V lost 4 bases, J lost 2 bases, and 11 bases lay in between. The CDR3 nucleotides read TGTGCCAGCAGCTCCACGGCGGGACAAGAGACCCAGTACTTC. This gives the protein CASSSTAGQETQYF.

The V and J genes are TRBV15 and TRBJ2-5, with TRBD2 identical over 9 bases. The CDR3 has 19 residues. With V trimmed by 0 bases and J by 4 bases, 15 bases remained unmatched. Germline CDR1 and CDR2: LNHNV and YYDKDF (reference sequence). The CDR3 region is CATSRELVRTSGYLETQYF. CDR3 DNA: TGTGCCACCAGCAGAGAGTTGGTCCGAACTAGCGGGTATCTAGAGACCCAGTACTTC.

This rearrangement joins TRBV5-1 to TRBJ2-1, with D possibly being TRBD2 (6 bases). Germline V gene lookup returns CDR1 SGHRS and CDR2 YFSETQ. With 5 bases removed from V and 4 bases from J, the gap between germline ends came to 13 bases. The CDR3 has 14 amino acids. CDR3 bases: TGCGCCAGCAGGATAAGCGGGTGGTACAATGAGCAGTTCTTC. It encodes CASRISGWYNEQFF.

This chain joins TRBV7-2 and TRBJ2-3, with a possible D match to TRBD1 (6 bases). This CDR3 is built from 13 residues. Germline CDR1 and CDR2: SGHTA and FQGNSA. V was clipped by 6 bases and J by 3 bases, with 10 bases between them. The DNA of the CDR3 is TGTGCCAGCAGTCCCGACAGGACAGATACGCAGTATTTT. Protein: CASSPDRTDTQYF.